The 5 T cell receptor beta chains in this list originate from one sample, sequenced in a study of identical twins. TCRdb itself ran the 5' RACE reads through MiXCR, one entry per CDR3 protein. In the table there are some 730,000 distinct CDR3 sequences, about 20% of which are singletons. These data were likewise used in another study, on T cells expressing NK-cell markers.

The sequenced sample consisted of PBMCs. The receptors were sampled from a woman aged 18 to 35 in good health.

The chain combines TRBV10-3 with TRBJ2-5, with 10 bases aligning to TRBD2. The CDR3 contains 15 residues. V was pared by 10 bases and J by 2 bases, with 10 bases of the junction left unmatched. The germline V gene has CDR1 ENHRY and CDR2 SYGVKD. CDR3 protein: CATWSGLAAQETQYF. As DNA, the CDR3 is TGTGCCACCTGGTCCGGACTAGCGGCTCAAGAGACCCAGTACTTC.

This clonotype occurred a few times. The V call is TRBV11-2, the J call TRBJ2-2; TRBD2 matches at 9 bases. The CDR3 loop spans 17 amino acids. From germline, CDR1 is SGHAT and CDR2 FQNNGV. With V trimmed by 0 bases and J by 0 bases, 2 bases remained unmatched. The chain's CDR3 is CASSLEERGANTGELFF. CDR3 DNA sequence: TGTGCCAGCAGCTTAGAGGAGCGGGGGGCGAACACCGGGGAGCTGTTTTTT.

The V gene is TRBV20-1, the J gene TRBJ2-5; possible D gene TRBD1, 5 bases. The germline CDR1 and CDR2 sequences are DFQATT and SNEGSKA (reference sequence). With 2 bases removed from V and 5 bases from J, the gap between germline ends came to 21 bases. The CDR3 runs 16 residues. CDR3: CSARWGGGLPGETQYF. CDR3 nucleotide sequence: TGCAGTGCTAGATGGGGCGGCGGTCTCCCTGGGGAGACCCAGTACTTC.

The rearrangement uses TRBV7-8 and TRBJ1-2; maybe TRBD1 (5 bases). The CDR3 covers 14 residues. Germline loops: CDR1 SGHVS, CDR2 FQNEAQ. The ends were cut back, 1 base at V and 8 bases at J, with 14 bases in the middle. The CDR3 region is CASSLVGGNGGYTF. DNA of the CDR3: TGTGCCAGCAGCTTAGTCGGGGGGAACGGAGGCTACACCTTC.

This clonotype was counted ten times or more. The rearrangement links TRBV29-1 to TRBJ1-5, with 9 bases aligning to TRBD1. CDR3 length: 16 amino acids. CDR1 SQVTM and CDR2 ANQGSEA come from the germline V gene. The trim removed 8 bases at V and 2 bases at J, leaving 13 bases unmatched. Here the CDR3 DNA reads TGCAGCCCCTTCGGGACAGGGAAAATTGGCAATCAGCCCCAGCATTTT. This codes for CSPFGTGKIGNQPQHF.